A selection of T cell receptor beta chains follows, all from one sample in a study of T cell responses to AZD1222 COVID-19 vaccine. Here immunoSEQ multiplex PCR was the method, and the copy in TCRdb shows in-frame clones only, minus some. In the table there are some 150,000 clones, around 94% of which are singletons. The source material was peripheral blood, sampled on day 0 of AZD1222 vaccination. The receptor source for this set is an adult in good health. Each CDR3 is given with its conserved first and last residue. A D gene is named only where the DNA matches it firmly. Clone size, where shown, is once, few, many, or a class for clones that have expanded.

v_call: TRBV7-9; j_call: TRBJ1-4; clone_size: .; d_call: .; cdr3_aa: CASSLDRFELFF; cdr3_nt: TGTGCCAGCAGCTTAGACAGGTTTGAACTGTTTTTT
v_call: TRBV29-1; j_call: TRBJ2-5; clone_size: .; d_call: .; cdr3_aa: CSVDTGPQETQYF; cdr3_nt: TGCAGCGTGGACACAGGGCCCCAAGAGACCCAGTACTTC
v_call: TRBV5-4; j_call: TRBJ1-1; clone_size: once; d_call: TRBD1; cdr3_aa: CASSLGTGNTEAFF; cdr3_nt: TGTGCCAGCAGCCTCGGGACAGGAAACACTGAAGCTTTCTTT
v_call: TRBV4-3; j_call: TRBJ1-2; clone_size: .; d_call: .; cdr3_aa: CASSPFIGGRFGYTF; cdr3_nt: TGCGCCAGCAGCCCCTTTATTGGGGGGCGCTTCGGCTACACCTTC
v_call: TRBV3-1/TRBV3-2; j_call: TRBJ2-3; clone_size: .; d_call: .; cdr3_aa: CASSQGLGTDTQYF; cdr3_nt: TGTGCCAGCAGCCAGGGACTGGGCACAGATACGCAGTATTTT
v_call: TRBV7-2; j_call: TRBJ2-2; clone_size: .; d_call: TRBD1; cdr3_aa: CASSLRQGSNTGELFF; cdr3_nt: TGTGCCAGCAGCTTAAGACAGGGGTCCAACACCGGGGAGCTGTTTTTT
v_call: TRBV5-1; j_call: TRBJ2-2; clone_size: .; d_call: TRBD1; cdr3_aa: CASSLGQGLTGELFF; cdr3_nt: TGCGCCAGCAGCCTAGGACAGGGGCTCACCGGGGAGCTGTTTTTT
v_call: TRBV7-2; j_call: TRBJ1-1; clone_size: .; d_call: .; cdr3_aa: CASSTRLNTEAFF; cdr3_nt: TGTGCCAGCAGCACCCGCCTGAACACTGAAGCTTTCTTT
v_call: TRBV4-1; j_call: TRBJ1-1; clone_size: .; d_call: .; cdr3_aa: CASSQDVGETRTFF; cdr3_nt: TGCGCCAGCAGCCAAGATGTTGGGGAGACGAGGACTTTCTTT
v_call: TRBV2; j_call: TRBJ2-1; clone_size: .; d_call: TRBD2; cdr3_aa: CASSHGTSGSPYNEQFF; cdr3_nt: TGTGCCAGCAGTCATGGGACTAGCGGGAGCCCATACAATGAGCAGTTCTTC
v_call: TRBV5-1; j_call: TRBJ1-1; clone_size: .; d_call: .; cdr3_aa: CASRTGNMNTEAFF; cdr3_nt: TGCGCCAGCAGAACCGGGAACATGAACACTGAAGCTTTCTTT
v_call: TRBV6-5; j_call: TRBJ2-1; clone_size: .; d_call: TRBD2; cdr3_aa: CASKPSGGAREFF; cdr3_nt: TGTGCCAGCAAACCTAGCGGGGGGGCCAGGGAGTTCTTC
v_call: TRBV11-2; j_call: TRBJ2-5; clone_size: .; d_call: .; cdr3_aa: CASSFGQTYQETQYF; cdr3_nt: TGTGCCAGCAGCTTCGGACAGACGTACCAAGAGACCCAGTACTTC
v_call: TRBV29-1; j_call: TRBJ1-2; clone_size: once; d_call: TRBD1; cdr3_aa: CSATVLGWDSEYGGYTF; cdr3_nt: TGCAGCGCTACCGTCTTAGGCTGGGACAGTGAGTATGGTGGCTACACCTTC
v_call: TRBV3-1/TRBV3-2; j_call: TRBJ1-2; clone_size: .; d_call: .; cdr3_aa: CASSPTANYGYTF; cdr3_nt: TGTGCCAGCAGCCCGACAGCCAACTATGGCTACACCTTC
v_call: TRBV5-4; j_call: TRBJ2-1; clone_size: .; d_call: TRBD2; cdr3_aa: CASSPGLGAFNEQFF; cdr3_nt: TGTGCCAGCAGCCCGGGACTAGGGGCATTCAATGAGCAGTTCTTC
v_call: TRBV9; j_call: TRBJ2-3; clone_size: .; d_call: .; cdr3_aa: CASSVAADTQYF; cdr3_nt: TGTGCCAGCAGCGTAGCTGCAGATACGCAGTATTTT
v_call: TRBV5-4; j_call: TRBJ1-1; clone_size: few; d_call: .; cdr3_aa: CASSLVRGVGTEAFF; cdr3_nt: TGTGCCAGCAGCTTGGTGCGAGGGGTGGGCACTGAAGCTTTCTTT
v_call: TRBV29-1; j_call: TRBJ1-2; clone_size: .; d_call: .; cdr3_aa: CSASGGSGYTF; cdr3_nt: TGCAGCGCGTCCGGGGGTAGTGGCTACACCTTC
v_call: TRBV21-1; j_call: TRBJ2-1; clone_size: .; d_call: .; cdr3_aa: CASSKAWGSYNEQFF; cdr3_nt: TGTGCCAGCAGCAAAGCTTGGGGGAGTTACAATGAGCAGTTCTTC
v_call: TRBV7-9; j_call: TRBJ1-4; clone_size: .; d_call: .; cdr3_aa: CASSLLGATNEKLFF; cdr3_nt: TGTGCCAGCAGCTTACTTGGGGCAACTAATGAAAAACTGTTTTTT
v_call: TRBV27; j_call: TRBJ2-5; clone_size: few; d_call: TRBD2; cdr3_aa: CASSMRTSRRLQYF; cdr3_nt: TGTGCCAGCAGTATGAGGACTAGCCGCCGACTTCAGTACTTC
v_call: TRBV19; j_call: TRBJ2-3; clone_size: once; d_call: .; cdr3_aa: CASTTASGWGLTDTQYF; cdr3_nt: TGTGCCAGCACGACTGCGTCAGGGTGGGGCTTGACAGATACGCAGTATTTT
v_call: TRBV10-3; j_call: TRBJ1-1; clone_size: .; d_call: .; cdr3_aa: CAISALGVRGNTEAFF; cdr3_nt: TGTGCCATCAGCGCCCTAGGGGTGAGGGGGAACACTGAAGCTTTCTTT
v_call: TRBV27; j_call: TRBJ1-6; clone_size: once; d_call: .; cdr3_aa: CAAMGSYNSPLHF; cdr3_nt: TGTGCCGCGATGGGTTCCTATAATTCACCCCTCCACTTT
v_call: TRBV18; j_call: TRBJ1-1; clone_size: .; d_call: .; cdr3_aa: CASSPQGLNTEAFF; cdr3_nt: TGTGCCAGCTCACCACAGGGCCTGAACACTGAAGCTTTCTTT
v_call: TRBV12-3/TRBV12-4; j_call: TRBJ1-1; clone_size: .; d_call: .; cdr3_aa: CASRGRNTEAFF; cdr3_nt: TGTGCCAGCAGGGGTAGAAACACTGAAGCTTTCTTT
v_call: TRBV4-2; j_call: TRBJ1-2; clone_size: .; d_call: TRBD1; cdr3_aa: CASSQAPGQGTKANYGYTF; cdr3_nt: TGTGCCAGCAGCCAAGCCCCGGGACAGGGGACGAAAGCTAACTATGGCTACACCTTC
v_call: TRBV2; j_call: TRBJ2-3; clone_size: .; d_call: TRBD1; cdr3_aa: CASSQWTGATDTQYF; cdr3_nt: TGTGCCAGCAGCCAATGGACAGGGGCAACAGATACGCAGTATTTT
v_call: TRBV29-1; j_call: TRBJ1-2; clone_size: .; d_call: TRBD1; cdr3_aa: CSVGGAGTGDSGYTF; cdr3_nt: TGCAGCGTCGGGGGAGCCGGGACAGGAGACAGTGGCTACACCTTC
v_call: TRBV19; j_call: TRBJ1-1; clone_size: .; d_call: .; cdr3_aa: CASSMSGRDTEAFF; cdr3_nt: TGTGCCAGTAGTATGTCGGGGAGGGACACTGAAGCTTTCTTT
v_call: TRBV12-5; j_call: TRBJ2-3; clone_size: once; d_call: .; cdr3_aa: CASSSGLNTQYF; cdr3_nt: TGTGCTAGTTCGTCGGGGCTGAATACGCAGTATTTT
v_call: TRBV3-1/TRBV3-2; j_call: TRBJ1-2; clone_size: .; d_call: TRBD1; cdr3_aa: CASSQPGTGLDGYTF; cdr3_nt: TGTGCCAGCAGCCAACCCGGGACAGGGCTGGATGGCTACACCTTC
v_call: TRBV7-9; j_call: TRBJ1-4; clone_size: .; d_call: .; cdr3_aa: CASSPGVVEEKLFF; cdr3_nt: TGTGCCAGCAGCCCCGGTGTAGTGGAGGAAAAACTGTTTTTT
v_call: TRBV19; j_call: TRBJ2-1; clone_size: .; d_call: .; cdr3_aa: CASTMKAQGNEQFF; cdr3_nt: TGTGCCAGTACCATGAAGGCACAGGGCAATGAGCAGTTCTTC
v_call: TRBV5-4; j_call: TRBJ1-4; clone_size: .; d_call: TRBD1; cdr3_aa: CASSFERQGGNEKLFF; cdr3_nt: TGTGCCAGCAGCTTCGAGAGACAGGGGGGTAATGAAAAACTGTTTTTT
v_call: TRBV5-4; j_call: TRBJ1-4; clone_size: .; d_call: .; cdr3_aa: CASSSQQGSNEKLFF; cdr3_nt: TGTGCCAGCAGCTCACAACAGGGAAGTAATGAAAAACTGTTTTTT
v_call: TRBV28; j_call: TRBJ1-1; clone_size: .; d_call: .; cdr3_aa: CASSLAGPTEAFF; cdr3_nt: TGTGCCAGCAGTTTGGCAGGGCCCACTGAAGCTTTCTTT
v_call: TRBV6-6; j_call: TRBJ1-6; clone_size: .; d_call: .; cdr3_aa: CASSRTGTLYNSPLHF; cdr3_nt: TGTGCCAGCAGCCGTACCGGGACGTTGTATAATTCACCCCTCCACTTT
v_call: TRBV5-1; j_call: TRBJ1-2; clone_size: .; d_call: .; cdr3_aa: CASRTSFRLGNYYGYTF; cdr3_nt: TGCGCCAGCAGAACCTCCTTCAGGTTGGGGAACTACTATGGCTACACCTTC
v_call: TRBV6-5; j_call: TRBJ2-3; clone_size: .; d_call: .; cdr3_aa: CASTAADTQYF; cdr3_nt: TGTGCCAGCACAGCGGCAGATACGCAGTATTTT
v_call: TRBV19; j_call: TRBJ1-6; clone_size: .; d_call: TRBD1; cdr3_aa: CASSIGQGYRSPLHF; cdr3_nt: TGTGCCAGTAGTATTGGACAGGGCTATCGGTCACCCCTCCACTTT
v_call: TRBV28; j_call: TRBJ2-3; clone_size: .; d_call: TRBD2; cdr3_aa: CASTTGRGGTDTQYF; cdr3_nt: TGTGCCAGCACCACGGGCCGGGGGGGCACAGATACGCAGTATTTT
v_call: TRBV10-3; j_call: TRBJ1-2; clone_size: .; d_call: .; cdr3_aa: CAISETSEYGYTF; cdr3_nt: TGTGCCATCAGTGAGACGTCAGAATATGGCTACACCTTC